A selection of T cell receptor beta chains follows, all from one sample in a study of shared clonotypes between healthy human individuals. TCRdb's copy holds only in-frame clones and misses some; the assay was immunoSEQ multiplex PCR. This sample has 2 million to 2.5 million clones, with approximately 94% found just once. The sequenced sample was naive CD4+ T cells sorted from blood. All receptors derive from a man between 18 and 35 years old in good health. CDR3s include the opening cysteine and the closing phenylalanine or tryptophan. D genes are given only for firm matches. Size is stated for part of the rows, as once, few or many counts, or as a class when the clone is expanded.

CDR3nt: TGTGCCAGCAGCTTGGTAGAGGGGGCGAATCAGCCCCAGCATTTT
CDR3aa: CASSLVEGANQPQHF
j_gene: TRBJ1-5
d_gene: TRBD1
v_gene: TRBV7-2
abundance: -

CDR3nt: TGTGCCTGGAGTGTTGGGGGGAGTAATGAAAAACTGTTTTTT
CDR3aa: CAWSVGGSNEKLFF
j_gene: TRBJ1-4
d_gene: -
v_gene: TRBV30
abundance: -

CDR3nt: TGTGCCAGCAGTATAGCTGGGGGCTCTCAGCTGTTTTTT
CDR3aa: CASSIAGGSQLFF
j_gene: TRBJ2-2
d_gene: -
v_gene: TRBV2
abundance: -

CDR3nt: TGTGCCTGGGACGTTTCGGAGGCAGGTAAATACGAGCAGTACTTC
CDR3aa: CAWDVSEAGKYEQYF
j_gene: TRBJ2-7
d_gene: -
v_gene: TRBV30
abundance: once

CDR3nt: TGTGCCAGTTCGGGGAGGACAGGGGAAGGCGAGCAGTACTTC
CDR3aa: CASSGRTGEGEQYF
j_gene: TRBJ2-7
d_gene: TRBD1
v_gene: TRBV2
abundance: -

CDR3nt: TGCGCAGCAGATGGGCCACAAGACACCGGGGAGCTGTTTTTT
CDR3aa: CAADGPQDTGELFF
j_gene: TRBJ2-2
d_gene: -
v_gene: TRBV10-2
abundance: -

CDR3nt: TGTGCCAGTAGTGAAGGACAGTTGATCCGAAACACCATATATTTT
CDR3aa: CASSEGQLIRNTIYF
j_gene: TRBJ1-3
d_gene: -
v_gene: TRBV19
abundance: -

CDR3nt: TGTGCCAGTAGTTTTGCCAGGGACGATGGCTACACCTTC
CDR3aa: CASSFARDDGYTF
j_gene: TRBJ1-2
d_gene: -
v_gene: TRBV19
abundance: once

CDR3nt: TGTGCCAGCAGGGCAGGGCCCCCTGAAGCTTTCTTT
CDR3aa: CASRAGPPEAFF
j_gene: TRBJ1-1
d_gene: -
v_gene: TRBV27
abundance: -

CDR3nt: TGTGCCAGCAGCGGACATCAGGGCCCTACCCGGACTAACTATGGCTACACCTTC
CDR3aa: CASSGHQGPTRTNYGYTF
j_gene: TRBJ1-2
d_gene: -
v_gene: TRBV11-2
abundance: -

CDR3nt: TGTGCCAGCAGTTTTTTGGCGGGGGATGATACGCAGTATTTT
CDR3aa: CASSFLAGDDTQYF
j_gene: TRBJ2-3
d_gene: TRBD2
v_gene: TRBV27
abundance: -

CDR3nt: TGTGCCAGCAGCGCGACAAGTGCAACTAATGAAAAACTGTTTTTT
CDR3aa: CASSATSATNEKLFF
j_gene: TRBJ1-4
d_gene: -
v_gene: TRBV9
abundance: once

CDR3nt: TGTGCCAGCAGCGCCGGGACAGGGGTGAACACTGAAGCTTTCTTT
CDR3aa: CASSAGTGVNTEAFF
j_gene: TRBJ1-1
d_gene: TRBD1
v_gene: TRBV7-9
abundance: -

CDR3nt: TGTGCCAGCAGCGCAGGGTTCACAGATACGCAGTATTTT
CDR3aa: CASSAGFTDTQYF
j_gene: TRBJ2-3
d_gene: -
v_gene: TRBV5-6
abundance: -

CDR3nt: TGTGCCAGCAGCTTAGTAGCGGGGACGAATGAGCAGTTCTTC
CDR3aa: CASSLVAGTNEQFF
j_gene: TRBJ2-1
d_gene: TRBD2
v_gene: TRBV7-2
abundance: -

CDR3nt: TGTGCCTGGAGTGTAGGTGGATCCTACACCTTC
CDR3aa: CAWSVGGSYTF
j_gene: TRBJ1-2
d_gene: -
v_gene: TRBV30
abundance: -

CDR3nt: TGTGCCAGCAGGCCAGATGAAATCTATGGCTACACCTTC
CDR3aa: CASRPDEIYGYTF
j_gene: TRBJ1-2
d_gene: -
v_gene: TRBV6-5
abundance: -

CDR3nt: TGTGCCAGCAGTGGTGTCAGGGGATACGAGCAGTACTTC
CDR3aa: CASSGVRGYEQYF
j_gene: TRBJ2-7
d_gene: -
v_gene: TRBV6-1
abundance: -

CDR3nt: TGTGCCAGCAGTTACTCGCGAACTGAAGCTTTCTTT
CDR3aa: CASSYSRTEAFF
j_gene: TRBJ1-1
d_gene: -
v_gene: TRBV6-5
abundance: -